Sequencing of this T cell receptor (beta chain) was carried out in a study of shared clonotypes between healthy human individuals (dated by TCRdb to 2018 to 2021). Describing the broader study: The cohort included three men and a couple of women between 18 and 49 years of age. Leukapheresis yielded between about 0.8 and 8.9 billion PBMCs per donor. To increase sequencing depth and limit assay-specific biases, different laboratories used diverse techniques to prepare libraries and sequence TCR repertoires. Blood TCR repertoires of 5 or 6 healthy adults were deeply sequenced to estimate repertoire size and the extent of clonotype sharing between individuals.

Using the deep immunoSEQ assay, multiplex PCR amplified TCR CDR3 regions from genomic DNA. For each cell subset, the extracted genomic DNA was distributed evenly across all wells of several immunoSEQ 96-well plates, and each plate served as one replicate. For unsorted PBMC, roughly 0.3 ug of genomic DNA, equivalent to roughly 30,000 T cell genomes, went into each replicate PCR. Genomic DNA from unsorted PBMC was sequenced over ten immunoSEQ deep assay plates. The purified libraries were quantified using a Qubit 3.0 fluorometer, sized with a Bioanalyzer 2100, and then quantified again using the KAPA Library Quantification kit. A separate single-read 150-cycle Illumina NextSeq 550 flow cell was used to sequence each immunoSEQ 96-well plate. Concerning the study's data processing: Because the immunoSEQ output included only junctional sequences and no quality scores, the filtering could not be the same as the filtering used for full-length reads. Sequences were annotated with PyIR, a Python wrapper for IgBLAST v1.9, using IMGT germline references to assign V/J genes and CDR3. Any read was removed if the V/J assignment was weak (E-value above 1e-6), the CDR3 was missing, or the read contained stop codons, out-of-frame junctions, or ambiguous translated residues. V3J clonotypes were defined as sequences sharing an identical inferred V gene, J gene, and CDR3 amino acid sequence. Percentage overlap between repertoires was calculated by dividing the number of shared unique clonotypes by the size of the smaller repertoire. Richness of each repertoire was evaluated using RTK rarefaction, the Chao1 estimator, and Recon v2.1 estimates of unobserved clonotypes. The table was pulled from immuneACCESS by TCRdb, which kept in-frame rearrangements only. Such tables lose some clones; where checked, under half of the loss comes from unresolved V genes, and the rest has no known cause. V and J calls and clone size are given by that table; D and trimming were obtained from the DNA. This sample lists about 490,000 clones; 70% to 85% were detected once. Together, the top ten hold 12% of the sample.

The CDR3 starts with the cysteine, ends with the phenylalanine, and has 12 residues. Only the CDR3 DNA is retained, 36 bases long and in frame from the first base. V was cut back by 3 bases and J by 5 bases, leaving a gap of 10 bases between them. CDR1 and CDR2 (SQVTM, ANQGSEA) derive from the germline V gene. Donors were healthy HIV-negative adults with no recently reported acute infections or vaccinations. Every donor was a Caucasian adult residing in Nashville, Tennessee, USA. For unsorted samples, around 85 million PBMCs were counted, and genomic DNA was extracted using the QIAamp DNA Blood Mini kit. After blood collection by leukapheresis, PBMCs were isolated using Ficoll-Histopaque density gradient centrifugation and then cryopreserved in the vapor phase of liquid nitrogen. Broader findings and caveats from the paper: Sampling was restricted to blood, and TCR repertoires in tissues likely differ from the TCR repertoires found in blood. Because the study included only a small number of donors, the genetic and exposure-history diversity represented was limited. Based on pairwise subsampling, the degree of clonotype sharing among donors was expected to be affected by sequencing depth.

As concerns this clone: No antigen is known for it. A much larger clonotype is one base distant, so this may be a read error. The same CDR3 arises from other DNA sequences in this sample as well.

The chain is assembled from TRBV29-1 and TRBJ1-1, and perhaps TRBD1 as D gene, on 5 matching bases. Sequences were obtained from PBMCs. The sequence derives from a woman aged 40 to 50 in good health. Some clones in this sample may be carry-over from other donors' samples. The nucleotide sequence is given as TGCAGCGTTGAGGTTAGGGGAACTGAAGCTTTCTTT. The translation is CSVEVRGTEAFF. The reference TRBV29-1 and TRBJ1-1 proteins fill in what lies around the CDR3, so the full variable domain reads SAVISQKPSRDICQRGTSLTIQCQVDSQVTMMFWYRQQPGQSLTLIATANQGSEATYESGFVIDKFPISRPNLTFSTLTVSNMSPEDSSIYLCSVEVRGTEAFFGQGTRLTVV.